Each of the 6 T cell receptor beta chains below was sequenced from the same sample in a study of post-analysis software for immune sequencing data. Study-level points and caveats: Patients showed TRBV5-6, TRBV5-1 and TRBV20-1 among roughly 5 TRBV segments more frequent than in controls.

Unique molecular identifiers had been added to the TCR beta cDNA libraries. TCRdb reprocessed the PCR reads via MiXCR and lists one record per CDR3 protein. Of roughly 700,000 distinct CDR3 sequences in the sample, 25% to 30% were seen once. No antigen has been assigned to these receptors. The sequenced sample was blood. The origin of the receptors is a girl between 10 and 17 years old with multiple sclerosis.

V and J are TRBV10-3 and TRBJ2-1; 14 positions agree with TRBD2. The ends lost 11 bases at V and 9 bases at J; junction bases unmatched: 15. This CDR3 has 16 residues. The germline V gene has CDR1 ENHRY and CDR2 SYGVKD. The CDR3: CAAGLAGGIGNSEQFF. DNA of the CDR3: TGTGCCGCCGGACTAGCGGGAGGTATTGGAAACAGTGAGCAGTTCTTC.

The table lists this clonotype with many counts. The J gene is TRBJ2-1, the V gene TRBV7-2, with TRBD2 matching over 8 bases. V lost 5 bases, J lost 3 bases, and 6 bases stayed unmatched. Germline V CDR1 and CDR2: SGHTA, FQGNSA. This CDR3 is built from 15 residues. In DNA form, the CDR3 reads TGTGCCAGCAGCACTAGCGGATCGAACTACAATGAGCAGTTCTTC. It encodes CASSTSGSNYNEQFF. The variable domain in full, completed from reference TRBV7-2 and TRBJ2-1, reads GAGVSQSPSNKVTEKGKDVELRCDPISGHTALYWYRQSLGQGLEFLIYFQGNSAPDKSGLPSDRFSAERTGGSVSTLTIQRTQQEDSAVYLCASSTSGSNYNEQFFGPGTRLTVL.

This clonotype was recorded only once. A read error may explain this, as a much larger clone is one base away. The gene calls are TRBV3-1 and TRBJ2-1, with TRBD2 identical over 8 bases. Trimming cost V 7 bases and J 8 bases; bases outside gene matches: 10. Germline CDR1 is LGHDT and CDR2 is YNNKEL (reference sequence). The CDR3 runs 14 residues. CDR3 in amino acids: CASTRLARGDEQFF. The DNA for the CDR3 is TGTGCCAGCACTCGACTAGCGAGAGGTGATGAGCAGTTCTTC.

CDR3 DNA: TGCAGTGCTACAAAAGACGGGTCCGGGGAGACCCAGTACTTC. This sequence encodes CSATKDGSGETQYF. The rearrangement uses TRBV20-1 and TRBJ2-5; no firm D call. The CDR3 runs 14 residues. CDR1 is DFQATT and CDR2 is SNEGSKA in the germline V gene (reference sequence). V was pared by 4 bases and J by 5 bases, with 17 bases between.

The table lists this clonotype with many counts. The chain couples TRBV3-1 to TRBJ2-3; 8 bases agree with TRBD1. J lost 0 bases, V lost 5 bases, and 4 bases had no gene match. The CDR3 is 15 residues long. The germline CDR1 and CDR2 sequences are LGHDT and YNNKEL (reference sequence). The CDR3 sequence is CASSTGTGSTDTQYF. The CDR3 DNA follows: TGTGCCAGCAGCACCGGGACAGGCAGCACAGATACGCAGTATTTT.

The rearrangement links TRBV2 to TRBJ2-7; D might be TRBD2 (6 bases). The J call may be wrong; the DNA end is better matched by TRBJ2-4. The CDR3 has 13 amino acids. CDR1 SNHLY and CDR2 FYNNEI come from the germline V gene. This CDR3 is CARSGERKNIQYF. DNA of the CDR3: TGTGCCAGATCGGGGGAGAGGAAAAACATTCAGTACTTC.